This T cell receptor beta chain was obtained from a study of blood T cell repertoires in COVID-19. Profiled with immunoSEQ multiplex PCR; TCRdb holds only in-frame clones, not every one. This sample carries roughly 290,000 clones, about 89% of them seen once, and the ten largest clones take roughly 0.8%. Germline V gene sequence: CDR1 SGDLS, CDR2 YYNGEE. Trimming stripped 2 bases from V and 3 bases from J, with 14 bases between. The length of the CDR3 is 16 residues. This clone appeared once. This TCR was sampled from a man aged 25 to 40 with acute or convalescent COVID-19. J is TRBJ1-4 and V is TRBV9, with D maybe TRBD1 (5 bases). Specimen: peripheral blood. This CDR3 reads CASSVGEGRANEKLFF. The CDR3 DNA reads TGTGCCAGCAGCGTGGGGGAGGGGAGGGCTAATGAAAAACTGTTTTTT.